This T cell receptor beta chain was found in a study of T cells in Graves' hyperthyroidism and ophthalmopathy. Notes on the study in general: In the analysis, a 13 V-J model separated ophthalmopathy from stable hyperthyroidism. Ophthalmopathy prediction by the model preceded onset by a median approximately 6.1 months.

At least ten counts were recorded for this clonotype. Its antigen is undetermined. The source material, RNA transcripts, was used to amplify TCR beta CDR3 regions. The HTBI primer set drove a first-round RT-PCR of the TCR CDR3. Via MiXCR, TCRdb re-called the multiplex PCR reads, giving one row per CDR3 protein. The data contain 500,000 to 750,000 distinct CDR3 sequences, approximately 44% of them singletons. Diagnosing involved the use of clinical symptoms, serum thyroxine and TRAb, thyroid ultrasound and orbital computed tomography. The CDR3 extends over 17 amino acids. The V gene lost 1 base and the J gene lost 1 base, with 14 bases spanning the gap. Germline loops: CDR1 MNHEY, CDR2 SVGAGI.

The chain is built from TRBV6-5 and TRBJ1-5; a possible D gene is TRBD1 (5 bases). The sample taken for sequencing was peripheral blood or thyroid tissue (not recorded which). The TCR originated in a woman aged 18-29 years with Graves' hyperthyroidism. The CDR3: CASSYLGVEVSNQPQHF. DNA of the CDR3: TGTGCCAGCAGTTACTTGGGGGTTGAGGTAAGCAATCAGCCCCAGCATTTT.